This entry features one T cell receptor (beta chain) sequence. The CDR3 has 13 amino acids. V was cut by 4 bases and J by 0 bases, with 5 bases left in between. Germline CDR1 SGHVS, CDR2 FNYEAQ. The assay was immunoSEQ multiplex PCR, and TCRdb's table has in-frame clones only and misses some. The sample carries some 1,900,000 clones, about 95% recorded once. This entry comes from a study of shared clonotypes between healthy human individuals. Naive CD8 isolation took CD45RO-negative cells positively selected for CCR7 and excluded terminally differentiated effector memory CD45RA+ cells. This chain links TRBV7-6 with TRBJ2-3; D remains unclear. The source of this sequence is a man aged 18 to 30 in good health. The sequenced sample was naive CD8+ T cells sorted from blood. The CDR3 region is CASSSLSTDTQYF. CDR3 coding DNA: TGTGCCAGCAGCTCTCTTAGCACAGATACGCAGTATTTT.